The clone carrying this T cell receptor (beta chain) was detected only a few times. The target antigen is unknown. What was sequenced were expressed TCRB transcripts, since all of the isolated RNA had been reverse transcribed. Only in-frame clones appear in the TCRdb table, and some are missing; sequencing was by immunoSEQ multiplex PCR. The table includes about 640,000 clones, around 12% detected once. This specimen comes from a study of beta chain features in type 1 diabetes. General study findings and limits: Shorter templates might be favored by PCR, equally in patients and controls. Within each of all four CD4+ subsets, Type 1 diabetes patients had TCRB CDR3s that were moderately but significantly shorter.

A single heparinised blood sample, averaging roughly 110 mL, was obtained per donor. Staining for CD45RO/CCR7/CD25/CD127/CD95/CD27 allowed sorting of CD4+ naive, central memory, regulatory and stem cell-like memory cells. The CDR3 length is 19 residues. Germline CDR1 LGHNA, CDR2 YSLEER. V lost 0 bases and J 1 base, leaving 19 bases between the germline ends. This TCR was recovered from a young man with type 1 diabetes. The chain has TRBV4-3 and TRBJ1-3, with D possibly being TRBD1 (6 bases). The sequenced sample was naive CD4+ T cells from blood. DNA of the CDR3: TGCGCCAGCAGCCAAGATTCGGGGGGCCAGCTCCCTTCTGGAAACACCATATATTTT. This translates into CASSQDSGGQLPSGNTIYF.